Following are 32 T cell receptor beta chains from one sample sequenced in a study of siplizumab effects on memory and regulatory T cells. Some clones are missing from TCRdb's copy, which holds only in-frame ones; the method was immunoSEQ multiplex PCR. Counted here are 90,000 to 120,000 clones, around 92% occurring once; the ten biggest clones make up about 0.7%. The specimen was Tregs sorted from blood. Every receptor here comes from a human donor in good health.

The rearrangement links TRBV9 to TRBJ2-4; no firm D call. Germline CDR1 SGDLS, CDR2 YYNGEE. The CDR3 runs 16 residues. Trimming left V 4 bases short and J 3 bases short, with 17 bases between. CDR3 residues: CASSFGYDWIKNIQYF. Here the CDR3 DNA reads TGTGCCAGCAGCTTCGGCTATGACTGGATCAAAAACATTCAGTACTTC. Full variable domain (rest looked up from reference TRBV9 and TRBJ2-4): DSGVTQTPKHLITATGQRVTLRCSPRSGDLSVYWYQQSLDQGLQFLIQYYNGEERAKGNILERFSAQQFPDLHSELNLSSLELGDSALYFCASSFGYDWIKNIQYFGAGTRLSVL.

The chain uses TRBV2 and TRBJ1-1; the D gene is possibly TRBD1 (6 bases). This CDR3 region has 15 residues. CDR1 is SNHLY, CDR2 FYNNEI, per germline. V was clipped by 9 bases and J by 3 bases, with 20 bases between them. CDR3 nucleotide sequence: TGTGCCAGTCAGAACCGGGACATAGGGTACACTGAAGCTTTCTTT. This sequence encodes CASQNRDIGYTEAFF.

The chain is built from TRBV5-4 and TRBJ2-5; TRBD1 or TRBD2 may be the D gene (5 bases each). CDR1 and CDR2 from the germline V gene are SGHNT and YYREEE (reference sequence). The CDR3 totals 12 residues. Trimming took 4 bases from V and 11 from J, leaving 15 bases between them. This CDR3 reads CASSPPRGDQYF. CDR3 coding DNA: TGTGCCAGCAGCCCACCTCGGGGCGATCAGTACTTC.

The chain is built from TRBV5-4 and TRBJ2-3; TRBD2 agrees at 13 bases. Germline lookup yields CDR1 SGHNT and CDR2 YYREEE (reference sequence). This CDR3 has 16 residues. The trim removed 3 bases at V and 1 base at J, leaving 2 bases unmatched. The CDR3 bases are TGTGCCAGCAGCTGGACTAGCGGGAGCCGCACAGATACGCAGTATTTT. It encodes CASSWTSGSRTDTQYF.

The rearrangement uses TRBV10-1 and TRBJ2-1, with D unclear. Germline V gene sequence: CDR1 WNHNN, CDR2 SYGVQD (reference sequence). This CDR3 is 14 amino acids long. Trimming took 5 bases from V and 7 from J, leaving 15 bases between them. CDR3 DNA sequence: TGCGCCAGCAGTAGCGCCGATTCCAGGAATGAGCAGTTCTTC. It codes for CASSSADSRNEQFF.

The CDR3 is CASSELNTQYF. CDR3 DNA: TGTGCCAGCTCAGAACTCAATACGCAGTATTTT. The V and J genes are TRBV7-2 and TRBJ2-3, with D unresolved. The CDR3 sequence is 11 residues long. Germline values: CDR1 SGHTA, CDR2 FQGNSA. The V end lost 8 bases, the J end lost 7 bases, and 10 bases lay between the germline ends.

The chain carries TRBV10-1 and TRBJ2-1; D is perhaps TRBD1 or TRBD2 (5 bases each). Germline CDR1 and CDR2: WNHNN and SYGVQD (reference sequence). With 2 bases removed from V and 4 bases from J, the gap between germline ends came to 15 bases. This CDR3 has 16 residues. CDR3: CASSETSGRMYNEQFF. The CDR3 nucleotides are TGCGCCAGCAGTGAGACCTCGGGACGGATGTACAATGAGCAGTTCTTC.

The V gene is TRBV19, the J gene TRBJ2-7; 9 bases are a match to TRBD2. The V segment lost 5 bases and the J segment 9 bases; nucleotides outside the gene matches: 8. The CDR3 length is 13 residues. Germline V gives CDR1 LNHDA, CDR2 SQIVND (reference sequence). CDR3 sequence (DNA): TGTGCCAGTAGTCGCCCGGGACTAGCCGGGCAGTACTTC. Its protein is CASSRPGLAGQYF.

Points on this clone: The same CDR3 can be traced to other DNA sequences in this sample. The rearrangement joins TRBV5-1 to TRBJ2-1; D is possibly TRBD1 (5 bases). V dropped 4 bases and J dropped 7 bases, with 9 bases sitting between them. The CDR3 contains 12 residues. Germline lookup yields CDR1 SGHRS and CDR2 YFSETQ. The CDR3 region has the DNA TGCGCCAGCAGCCGAAGGGGAAATGAGCAGTTCTTC. Protein: CASSRRGNEQFF.

This chain uses TRBV5-1 with TRBJ2-2; D uncertain. CDR1 is SGHRS, CDR2 YFSETQ, per germline. The CDR3 is 14 residues long. V lost 0 bases, J lost 6 bases, and 9 bases lay in between. The CDR3, as DNA: TGCGCCAGCAGCTTGGCCTTAAACTCCGGGGAGCTGTTTTTT. This encodes CASSLALNSGELFF.

The chain combines TRBV5-1 with TRBJ2-5, with D maybe TRBD2 (6 bases). V lost 4 bases, J lost 4 bases, and 17 bases lay in between. CDR1 is SGHRS, CDR2 YFSETQ, per germline. The length of the CDR3 is 15 residues. In nucleotides, the CDR3 is TGCGCCAGCAGCGACGGGGGAGGCTCCAGAGAGACCCAGTACTTC. This codes for CASSDGGGSRETQYF.

CDR3 in amino acids: CASSPRGALDGSEAFF. The CDR3 nucleotides are TGTGCCAGCTCACCGCGAGGGGCGCTGGATGGCTCTGAAGCTTTCTTT. This chain links TRBV18 with TRBJ1-1, with a tentative D call TRBD1 (5 bases). The CDR3 has 16 residues. V was shortened by 3 bases and J by 6 bases, with 20 bases between the two germline ends. Germline V gene sequence: CDR1 KGHSH, CDR2 LQKENI.

The J gene is TRBJ2-2, the V gene TRBV27, with TRBD2 identical over 10 bases. Unmatched junction bases numbered 2, after V lost 5 bases and J lost 2 bases. The CDR3 runs to 15 residues. Germline lookup yields CDR1 MNHEY and CDR2 SMNVEV (reference sequence). CDR3 nucleotide sequence: TGTGCCAGCAGTAGGACTAGCGGCAACACCGGGGAGCTGTTTTTT. It specifies CASSRTSGNTGELFF.

This chain connects TRBV29-1 to TRBJ2-5, with D unresolved. From germline, CDR1 is SQVTM and CDR2 ANQGSEA. Trimming removed 0 bases from V and 1 base from J, with 18 bases in between. The CDR3 totals 17 residues. In DNA, the CDR3 is TGCAGCGTTGAAGACCCCCTAGGGAACCCTCTCCAAGAGACCCAGTACTTC. It specifies CSVEDPLGNPLQETQYF.

The V call is TRBV7-8, the J call TRBJ1-4, with TRBD1 matching 9 bases. V trimming: 5 bases; J trimming: 13 bases; junction bases outside the gene matches: 8. CDR3 length equals 13 residues. The germline V gene encodes CDR1 SGHVS and CDR2 FQNEAQ. The DNA of the CDR3 is TGTGCCAGCAGCATTGTACCGGGACAGGGACTGTTTTTT. Translated, it gives CASSIVPGQGLFF.

The gene calls are TRBV7-2 and TRBJ2-3; the D gene is possibly TRBD2 (6 bases). This CDR3 has 16 residues. V shed 1 base and J shed 1 base, with 12 bases lying between them. Germline V gene data show CDR1 as SGHTA and CDR2 as FQGNSA. The DNA for the CDR3 is TGTGCCAGCAGCTTAGGGGGAGGCGGGGGCACAGATACGCAGTATTTT. It codes for CASSLGGGGGTDTQYF.

The rearrangement joins TRBV5-1 to TRBJ2-2, with TRBD2 matching over 13 bases. Trimming took 4 bases from V and 4 from J; bases not matched to a gene: 4. This CDR3 is 16 amino acids long. The V gene's germline CDR1 is SGHRS and CDR2 YFSETQ. CDR3 sequence reads: CASSQGLAGSTGELFF. CDR3 DNA: TGCGCCAGCAGCCAGGGACTAGCGGGAAGCACCGGGGAGCTGTTTTTT.

The genes are TRBV7-9 and TRBJ1-3; D is undetermined. Germline V gene lookup returns CDR1 SEHNR and CDR2 FQNEAQ (reference sequence). This CDR3 spans 13 amino acids. Trimming shortened V by 10 bases and J by 2 bases, and 12 bases separated the two germline ends. DNA for the CDR3: TGTGCCAATGATAGGGCAGCTGGAAACACCATATATTTT. This translates into CANDRAAGNTIYF.

The chain links TRBV7-3 to TRBJ2-3; D remains ambiguous. Trimming removed 5 bases from V and 8 bases from J, with 11 bases in between. This CDR3 is 12 amino acids long. Germline V lookup: CDR1 SGHTA, CDR2 FQGTGA. The CDR3 bases are TGTGCCAGCAGCCGGACCGGTGGTACGCAGTATTTT. It translates to CASSRTGGTQYF.

The chain has TRBV14 and TRBJ2-2, with D perhaps assigned TRBD1 or TRBD2 (6 bases each). Germline loops: CDR1 SGHDN, CDR2 FVKESK. The germline V and J ends were trimmed by 6 bases and 7 bases, with 12 bases remaining between them. This CDR3 contains 13 residues. The CDR3 is CASRQQGLGELFF. CDR3 sequence (DNA): TGTGCCAGCAGGCAACAGGGACTCGGGGAGCTGTTTTTT.

The chain is built from TRBV9 and TRBJ1-1; D not certain. CDR3 size: 13 residues. Germline V gene sequence: CDR1 SGDLS, CDR2 YYNGEE. Trimming took off 1 base at V and 4 bases at J, with 8 bases between the two ends. The CDR3 loop is CASSVQGSTEAFF. CDR3 nucleotides: TGTGCCAGCAGCGTACAAGGGTCCACTGAAGCTTTCTTT.

CDR3 sequence reads: CASSRGGGSSYNEQFF. DNA of the CDR3: TGTGCCAGCAGCCGTGGAGGGGGGAGCTCCTACAATGAGCAGTTCTTC. The chain joins TRBV7-9 to TRBJ2-1; D is tentatively TRBD1 or TRBD2 (6 bases each). This CDR3 spans 16 amino acids. V dropped 5 bases and J dropped 0 bases, with 14 bases sitting between them. Germline CDR1 SEHNR, CDR2 FQNEAQ (reference sequence).

This chain connects TRBV9 to TRBJ2-7, with D possibly called TRBD1 or TRBD2 (7 bases each). This CDR3 comprises 13 residues. Germline values: CDR1 SGDLS, CDR2 YYNGEE. V was clipped by 2 bases and J by 6 bases, with 12 bases between them. CDR3 sequence (DNA): TGTGCCAGCAGCGTGACAGGGAGGGGCGAGCAGTACTTC. Translating gives CASSVTGRGEQYF.

The rearrangement uses TRBV7-8 and TRBJ2-3; D not certain. The CDR3 contains 17 residues. V was shortened by 1 base and J by 1 base, with 15 bases between the two germline ends. CDR1 and CDR2 from the germline V gene are SGHVS and FQNEAQ. The CDR3 region has the DNA TGTGCCAGCAGCTTAGAGTTAACTGCGGTGGGCACAGATACGCAGTATTTT. Translating it yields CASSLELTAVGTDTQYF.

CDR3 nucleotide sequence: TGTGCCAGCAGTTTCGGGACAGGGGGCTCCGAGCAGTACTTC. It yields the protein CASSFGTGGSEQYF. The chain recombines TRBV27 with TRBJ2-7, with 12 nucleotides matching TRBD1. The CDR3 runs 14 residues. Trimming took 3 bases from V and 6 from J; bases not matched to a gene: 3. Per the germline V gene, CDR1 is MNHEY and CDR2 is SMNVEV (reference sequence).

V and J are TRBV5-4 and TRBJ2-1; TRBD2 aligns across 8 bases. V lost 0 bases, J lost 2 bases, and 16 bases stayed unmatched. The CDR3 is 20 residues long. Germline V lookup: CDR1 SGHNT, CDR2 YYREEE (reference sequence). The CDR3 sequence: CASSLDWVSGVNWAYNEQFF. The CDR3 nucleotides read TGTGCCAGCAGCTTGGATTGGGTTAGCGGGGTGAATTGGGCCTACAATGAGCAGTTCTTC.

The V and J genes are TRBV7-2 and TRBJ1-2; D perhaps matches TRBD1 (5 bases). The CDR3 consists of 13 residues. The V end was cut by 5 bases, the J end by 3 bases, with 10 bases between. Germline-derived CDR1 and CDR2 are SGHTA and FQGNSA. Here the CDR3 reads CASSVGADYGYTF. The CDR3 nucleotides read TGTGCCAGCAGCGTAGGGGCGGACTATGGCTACACCTTC.

V usage is TRBV4-1 and J usage is TRBJ1-1; 7 bases fit TRBD1. CDR3 length: 15 residues. V was clipped by 0 bases and J by 5 bases; unmatched bases: 6. Germline lookup yields CDR1 MGHRA and CDR2 YSYEKL. CDR3 sequence reads: CASSQDGQGGTEAFF. As DNA, the CDR3 is TGCGCCAGCAGCCAAGATGGCCAGGGGGGGACTGAAGCTTTCTTT.

This chain connects TRBV6-1 to TRBJ2-1, with 7 bases that match TRBD2. The CDR3 sequence is 14 residues long. V lost 11 bases to trimming and J lost 3 bases; unmatched junction nucleotides: 10. From germline, CDR1 is MNHNS and CDR2 SASEGT. CDR3 sequence: CAGRGMADYNEQFF. CDR3 DNA: TGTGCCGGGCGGGGGATGGCAGACTACAATGAGCAGTTCTTC.

The chain has TRBV5-1 and TRBJ2-3; the match to TRBD2 covers 7 bases. V lost 0 bases to trimming and J lost 0 bases; unmatched junction nucleotides: 4. The germline V gene has CDR1 SGHRS and CDR2 YFSETQ. The CDR3 is 16 amino acids. This chain's CDR3 is CASSLDAGLSTDTQYF. Here the CDR3 DNA reads TGCGCCAGCAGCTTGGATGCGGGACTAAGCACAGATACGCAGTATTTT.

The V and J genes are TRBV5-1 and TRBJ2-3, with D possibly matching TRBD1 (6 bases). Looked up from germline, CDR1 is SGHRS and CDR2 is YFSETQ. This CDR3 is built from 16 residues. The germline V and J ends were trimmed by 0 bases and 2 bases, with 13 bases remaining between them. DNA for the CDR3: TGCGCCAGCAGCTTGGCCCGACAGGCCCCCACAGATACGCAGTATTTT. It is translated as CASSLARQAPTDTQYF.

The rearrangement uses TRBV5-5 and TRBJ1-5; 8 bases are a match to TRBD1. Germline V gives CDR1 SGHKS, CDR2 YYEKEE (reference sequence). The CDR3 covers 15 residues. The ends lost 4 bases at V and 4 bases at J; junction bases unmatched: 7. The chain's CDR3 is CASSDRTGWNQPQHF. The CDR3 region has the DNA TGTGCCAGCAGCGATAGGACAGGGTGGAATCAGCCCCAGCATTTT.